Listed below are T cell receptor beta chains from one sample, sequenced in a study of shared clonotypes between healthy human individuals. Profiled with immunoSEQ multiplex PCR; TCRdb holds only in-frame clones, not every one. The sample comprises fewer than 700,000 clones, approximately 95% of which are singletons, and over 0.09% rests with the top ten. Material: naive CD8+ T cells sorted from blood. All receptors come from a woman younger than 45 in good health. The CDR3 runs from the conserved cysteine through the conserved F or W. D genes are given only for firm matches. The size of a clone is reported for some rows only, either as once, few or many, or as a class for expanded clones.

J: TRBJ1-1; size: -; V: TRBV30; D: -; CDR3: CAWRGRANTEAFF; DNA: TGTGCCTGGAGGGGCAGGGCGAACACTGAAGCTTTCTTT
J: TRBJ2-3; size: -; V: TRBV9; D: -; CDR3: CASSLPPTDTQYF; DNA: TGTGCCAGCTCCCTCCCTCCCACAGATACGCAGTATTTT
J: TRBJ2-1; size: once; V: TRBV11-3; D: TRBD2; CDR3: CASSYVGLAGGVNEQFF; DNA: TGTGCCAGCAGCTATGTGGGACTAGCGGGAGGGGTAAATGAGCAGTTCTTC
J: TRBJ2-7; size: -; V: TRBV6-1; D: TRBD1; CDR3: CASRGTYRGSYEQYF; DNA: TGTGCCAGCAGGGGCACCTACAGGGGGTCCTACGAGCAGTACTTC
J: TRBJ2-7; size: -; V: TRBV29-1; D: -; CDR3: CSVEGQGLGYEQYF; DNA: TGCAGCGTTGAAGGGCAGGGACTTGGCTACGAGCAGTACTTC
J: TRBJ1-1; size: -; V: TRBV27; D: TRBD1; CDR3: CASSDRGQDEAFF; DNA: TGTGCCAGTAGTGACAGGGGGCAAGATGAAGCTTTCTTT
J: TRBJ1-1; size: once; V: TRBV2; D: TRBD1; CDR3: CASSLGQGALGTEAFF; DNA: TGTGCCAGCAGTCTCGGACAGGGGGCGTTGGGCACTGAAGCTTTCTTT
J: TRBJ2-1; size: once; V: TRBV28; D: -; CDR3: CASSLFGSSYNEQFF; DNA: TGTGCCAGCAGTTTATTCGGAAGCTCCTACAATGAGCAGTTCTTC
J: TRBJ1-1; size: -; V: TRBV4-2; D: -; CDR3: CASTPTGVKSEAFF; DNA: TGTGCCAGCACCCCGACGGGTGTTAAATCCGAAGCTTTCTTT
J: TRBJ2-7; size: -; V: TRBV5-1; D: -; CDR3: CASSRDQTYEQYF; DNA: TGCGCCAGCAGCCGGGACCAAACCTACGAGCAGTACTTC
J: TRBJ1-1; size: -; V: TRBV7-9; D: -; CDR3: CASSETAPMNTEAFF; DNA: TGTGCCAGCAGCGAGACAGCACCTATGAACACTGAAGCTTTCTTT
J: TRBJ1-1; size: -; V: TRBV27; D: -; CDR3: CASSLRGGHTEAFF; DNA: TGTGCCAGCAGTTTACGGGGTGGACACACTGAAGCTTTCTTT
J: TRBJ2-1; size: -; V: TRBV27; D: -; CDR3: CASSTIDEQFF; DNA: TGTGCCAGCAGCACGATCGATGAGCAGTTCTTC
J: TRBJ2-1; size: few; V: TRBV2; D: -; CDR3: CASLTTEQFF; DNA: TGTGCCAGCCTCACGACAGAGCAGTTCTTC
J: TRBJ2-7; size: once; V: TRBV13; D: -; CDR3: CASSKRTLDKFVGEQYF; DNA: TGTGCCAGCAGCAAGAGGACACTAGATAAATTCGTGGGCGAGCAGTACTTC
J: TRBJ1-1; size: -; V: TRBV27; D: TRBD1; CDR3: CASSPWTGGGTEAFF; DNA: TGTGCCAGCAGTCCCTGGACAGGGGGGGGCACTGAAGCTTTCTTT
J: TRBJ1-4; size: once; V: TRBV6-5; D: -; CDR3: CASSYSGGSREKLFF; DNA: TGTGCCAGCAGTTACTCTGGGGGCTCGAGGGAAAAACTGTTTTTT